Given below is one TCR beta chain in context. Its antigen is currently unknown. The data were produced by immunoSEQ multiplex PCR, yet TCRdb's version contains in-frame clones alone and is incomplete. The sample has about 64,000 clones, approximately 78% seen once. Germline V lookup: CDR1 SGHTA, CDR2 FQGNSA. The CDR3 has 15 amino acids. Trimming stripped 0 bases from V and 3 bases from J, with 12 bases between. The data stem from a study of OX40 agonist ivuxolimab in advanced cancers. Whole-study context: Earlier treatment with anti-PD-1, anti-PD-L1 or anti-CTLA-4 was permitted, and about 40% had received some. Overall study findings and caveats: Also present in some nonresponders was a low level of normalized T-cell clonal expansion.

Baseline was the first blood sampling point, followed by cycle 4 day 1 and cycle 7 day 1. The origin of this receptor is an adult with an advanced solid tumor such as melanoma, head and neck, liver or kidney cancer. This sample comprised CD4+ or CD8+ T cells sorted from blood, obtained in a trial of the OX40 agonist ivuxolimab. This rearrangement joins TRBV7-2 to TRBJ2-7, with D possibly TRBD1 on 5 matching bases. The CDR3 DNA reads TGTGCCAGCAGCTTAGCACAGGCGATGCACTACGAGCAGTACTTC. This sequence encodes CASSLAQAMHYEQYF.